Listed here are 27 T cell receptor beta chains from one sample, sequenced in a study of PD-1 blockade in classical Hodgkin lymphoma. Time point specified: cycle 4 day 1 (C4D1), after about 6 weeks of nivolumab. Every patient relapsed after autologous stem cell transplantation, and brentuximab vedotin exposure varied. Repertoires were generated with immunoSEQ multiplex PCR, while TCRdb's copy carries only in-frame clones and drops some. The profile covers 50,000 or so clones, with roughly 80% appearing a single time and over 9.5% taken by the ten largest. The starting material was peripheral blood mononuclear cells (PBMCs), obtained before the fourth cycle of nivolumab. These receptors were collected from a human donor with classical Hodgkin lymphoma.

The chain uses TRBV5-6 and TRBJ2-4; the D gene is possibly TRBD1 (6 bases). Per the germline V gene, CDR1 is SGHDT and CDR2 is YYEEEE. The CDR3 totals 15 residues. With 4 bases removed from V and 3 bases from J, the gap between germline ends came to 14 bases. CDR3: CASSPGTFGKNIQYF. CDR3 coding DNA: TGTGCCAGCAGCCCCGGGACATTTGGCAAAAACATTCAGTACTTC.

This clone appeared a single time. The chain combines TRBV19 with TRBJ2-1; the D gene is possibly TRBD1 (5 bases). V was pared by 4 bases and J by 9 bases, with 16 bases between. From germline, CDR1 is LNHDA and CDR2 SQIVND (reference sequence). This CDR3 has 14 amino acids. This CDR3 reads CASSRGPPYGEQFF. In DNA form, the CDR3 reads TGTGCCAGTAGTAGGGGCCCCCCTTACGGTGAGCAGTTCTTC.

The chain uses TRBV19 and TRBJ1-3, with D perhaps TRBD1 (6 bases). This CDR3 comprises 17 residues. The germline V gene encodes CDR1 LNHDA and CDR2 SQIVND (reference sequence). V was pared by 6 bases and J by 3 bases, with 21 bases between. The CDR3 nucleotides read TGTGCCAGTAGCCACCTGGGGGCACGGGGCCTTGGAAACACCATATATTTT. It translates to CASSHLGARGLGNTIYF.

The V gene is TRBV9, the J gene TRBJ1-2; the D gene is possibly TRBD1 (6 bases). CDR1 is SGDLS, CDR2 YYNGEE, per germline. Trimming removed 0 bases from V and 3 bases from J, with 9 bases in between. The CDR3 is made up of 14 amino acids. The CDR3 spells CASSVGGGDYGYTF. The CDR3 DNA reads TGTGCCAGCAGCGTAGGAGGGGGGGACTATGGCTACACCTTC. The whole variable domain, remainder taken from reference TRBV9 and TRBJ1-2, is DSGVTQTPKHLITATGQRVTLRCSPRSGDLSVYWYQQSLDQGLQFLIQYYNGEERAKGNILERFSAQQFPDLHSELNLSSLELGDSALYFCASSVGGGDYGYTFGSGTRLTVV.

The CDR3 reads CASGRAYEQYF. The CDR3 DNA reads as TGTGCCAGCGGCAGGGCCTACGAGCAGTACTTC. The chain couples TRBV27 to TRBJ2-7; D perhaps matches TRBD1 (5 bases). CDR3 size: 11 residues. Trimming stripped 8 bases from V and 2 bases from J, with 7 bases between. The germline V gene encodes CDR1 MNHEY and CDR2 SMNVEV (reference sequence).

The chain combines TRBV7-9 with TRBJ2-7; D gene unclear. Trimming took 1 base from V and 3 from J, leaving 13 bases between them. CDR3 length: 15 amino acids. Germline loops: CDR1 SEHNR, CDR2 FQNEAQ (reference sequence). The CDR3 region has the DNA TGTGCCAGCAGCTTAGGTACAGTCTTTGGCTACGAGCAGTACTTC. Amino acid sequence: CASSLGTVFGYEQYF.

The V gene is TRBV28, the J gene TRBJ1-2, with D uncertain. The CDR3 contains 14 residues. V was shortened by 5 bases and J by 4 bases, with 14 bases between the two germline ends. CDR1 and CDR2 from the germline V gene are MDHEN and SYDVKM. This CDR3 is CASSQTGRFYGYTF. The CDR3 region has the DNA TGTGCCAGCAGTCAAACCGGGAGGTTCTATGGCTACACCTTC.

This clone appeared once. The chain recombines TRBV6-5 with TRBJ1-1, with unresolved D. This CDR3 has 11 amino acids. Germline values: CDR1 MNHEY, CDR2 SVGAGI. V lost 7 bases and J 5 bases, leaving 8 bases between the germline ends. CDR3 protein: CASNGGTEAFF. CDR3 in DNA: TGTGCCAGCAACGGTGGGACTGAAGCTTTCTTT.

The table lists this clone with a few counts. The chain carries TRBV28 and TRBJ1-4; no firm D call. Trimming removed 4 bases from V and 0 bases from J, with 24 bases in between. Germline loops: CDR1 MDHEN, CDR2 SYDVKM. This CDR3 spans 20 amino acids. Written as DNA, the CDR3 is TGTGCCAGCAGTTCCAGTCCGCTTGGGAGAGGGAGGGCAACTAATGAAAAACTGTTTTTT. Its translation is CASSSSPLGRGRATNEKLFF.

The genes are TRBV28 and TRBJ2-7; maybe TRBD1 (6 bases). Trimming took 2 bases from V and 6 from J, leaving 14 bases between them. CDR3 length: 14 residues. CDR1 and CDR2 from the germline V gene are MDHEN and SYDVKM. The DNA for the CDR3 is TGTGCCAGCAGTTTAATCCAGGGGTGGTCCGAGCAGTACTTC. It yields the protein CASSLIQGWSEQYF.

This chain connects TRBV5-1 to TRBJ1-1; D remains unclear. The germline V and J ends were trimmed by 4 bases and 8 bases, with 21 bases remaining between them. CDR1 and CDR2 (germline): SGHRS, YFSETQ. The CDR3 sequence is 15 residues long. CDR3 nucleotide sequence: TGCGCCAGCAGCCCATCAGCACTCCCTGTAACGGAAGCTTTCTTT. Its translation is CASSPSALPVTEAFF.

This clone was found once. The chain has TRBV13 and TRBJ2-7, with a possible D match to TRBD2 (6 bases). The V end was cut by 6 bases, the J end by 4 bases, with 16 bases between. The V gene's germline CDR1 is PRHDT and CDR2 FYEKMQ (reference sequence). The CDR3 runs to 14 residues. The CDR3 region is CASRPTAGKYEQYF. Written as DNA, the CDR3 is TGTGCCAGCAGACCAACGGCGGGAAAATACGAGCAGTACTTC. Combining the CDR3 with reference TRBV13 and TRBJ2-7 gives the whole variable domain AAGVIQSPRHLIKEKRETATLKCYPIPRHDTVYWYQQGPGQDPQFLISFYEKMQSDKGSIPDRFSAQQFSDYHSELNMSSLELGDSALYFCASRPTAGKYEQYFGPGTRLTVT.

The chain is built from TRBV10-3 and TRBJ2-5, with 8 nucleotides matching TRBD2. In germline, CDR1 is ENHRY, CDR2 SYGVKD. With V trimmed by 6 bases and J by 1 base, 4 bases remained unmatched. CDR3 size: 14 residues. CDR3 protein: CAISLTSAQETQYF. DNA for the CDR3: TGTGCCATCAGCCTGACTAGCGCCCAAGAGACCCAGTACTTC.

The chain uses TRBV6-4 and TRBJ2-3, with D unresolved. The germline V gene has CDR1 MRHNA and CDR2 SNTAGT. Trimming stripped 5 bases from V and 2 bases from J, with 8 bases between. This CDR3 contains 13 residues. CDR3 loop: CASSQKDTDTQYF. Here the CDR3 DNA reads TGTGCCAGCAGTCAGAAAGACACAGATACGCAGTATTTT.

CDR3 in DNA: TGTGCCAGCAGCCTGACAGGGGATCAGCCCCAGCATTTT. Translated, it gives CASSLTGDQPQHF. This rearrangement joins TRBV9 to TRBJ1-5; the match to TRBD1 covers 8 bases. V dropped 4 bases and J dropped 5; count of bases not matched to a gene: 2. Germline V lookup: CDR1 SGDLS, CDR2 YYNGEE. This CDR3 has 13 residues.

The gene calls are TRBV15 and TRBJ2-1, with D perhaps matching TRBD2 (5 bases). CDR1 LNHNV and CDR2 YYDKDF come from the germline V gene (reference sequence). Trimming left V 1 base short and J 2 bases short, with 9 bases between. The CDR3 spans 15 residues. The CDR3 nucleotides are TGTGCCACCAGCAGAGCGAAGGGAGCCTACAATGAGCAGTTCTTC. This gives the protein CATSRAKGAYNEQFF.

This clone was counted only a few times. This same CDR3 is encoded by further DNA sequences in the sample. The CDR3 sequence is CASSVGLAGVSEQYF. In DNA form, the CDR3 reads TGTGCCAGCAGCGTAGGTCTAGCGGGAGTTTCCGAGCAGTACTTC. This chain joins TRBV9 and TRBJ2-7, with 10 bases aligning to TRBD2. The CDR3 consists of 15 residues. J gave up 6 bases and V 0 bases, and 6 bases lay outside the gene matches. Germline CDR1 reads SGDLS; CDR2 reads YYNGEE.

The chain is built from TRBV9 and TRBJ2-7; D call uncertain. The germline V and J ends were trimmed by 9 bases and 2 bases, with 12 bases remaining between them. This CDR3 region has 12 residues. The germline V gene has CDR1 SGDLS and CDR2 YYNGEE. In DNA, the CDR3 is TGTGCCAATCCGCAATTAACCTACGAGCAGTACTTC. It specifies CANPQLTYEQYF.

The chain recombines TRBV12-5 with TRBJ2-3; 7 positions match TRBD2. The CDR3 runs to 13 residues. The germline CDR1 and CDR2 sequences are LGHNT and FRNRAP. V was clipped by 3 bases and J by 5 bases; unmatched bases: 2. The CDR3 DNA sequence: TGTGCTAGTGGTTTTGGCGGGGGAGATACGCAGTATTTT. Its translation: CASGFGGGDTQYF.

V usage is TRBV19 and J usage is TRBJ2-7, with TRBD2 identical over 9 bases. This CDR3 region has 14 residues. The germline gives CDR1 LNHDA, CDR2 SQIVND (reference sequence). V gave up 1 base and J gave up 4 bases; unmatched junction bases: 2. CDR3 loop: CASSIVAGVYEQYF. The CDR3 nucleotides read TGTGCCAGTAGTATAGTAGCGGGAGTGTACGAGCAGTACTTC. Full variable domain (missing parts from reference TRBV19 and TRBJ2-7): DGGITQSPKYLFRKEGQNVTLSCEQNLNHDAMYWYRQDPGQGLRLIYYSQIVNDFQKGDIAEGYSVSREKKESFPLTVTSAQKNPTAFYLCASSIVAGVYEQYFGPGTRLTVT.

J is TRBJ2-1 and V is TRBV5-1; 7 bases agree with TRBD2. V shed 2 bases and J 3 bases; nucleotides not matched to a gene: 5. The CDR3 length is 15 residues. Germline values: CDR1 SGHRS, CDR2 YFSETQ. As DNA, the CDR3 is TGCGCCAGCAGCTTTGCGGGAGATTTCTACAATGAGCAGTTCTTC. As protein: CASSFAGDFYNEQFF.

The chain joins TRBV10-3 to TRBJ2-7; 10 bases line up with TRBD2. Germline V gene data show CDR1 as ENHRY and CDR2 as SYGVKD. The CDR3 length is 16 residues. V was clipped by 3 bases and J by 3 bases; unmatched bases: 8. The chain's CDR3 is CAISDPTSGIIYEQYF. The DNA of the CDR3 is TGTGCCATCAGTGACCCTACTAGCGGGATTATCTACGAGCAGTACTTC.

Only one count was recorded for this clone. The rearrangement uses TRBV11-2 and TRBJ2-7; D possibly corresponds to TRBD2 (5 bases). The ends were cut back, 1 base at V and 3 bases at J, with 16 bases in the middle. This CDR3 region has 16 residues. Germline CDR1 is SGHAT and CDR2 is FQNNGV. The DNA of the CDR3 is TGTGCCAGCAGCTTAGTGAGGTGGGCTAGCAACTACGAGCAGTACTTC. It encodes CASSLVRWASNYEQYF.

At least ten counts were recorded for this clone. This rearrangement joins TRBV28 to TRBJ2-5, with 14 bases fitting TRBD2. Germline V gene sequence: CDR1 MDHEN, CDR2 SYDVKM. The CDR3 totals 16 residues. Unmatched junction bases numbered 5, after V lost 4 bases and J lost 4 bases. The CDR3 sequence is CASSSGLAGVGETQYF. CDR3 sequence (DNA): TGTGCCAGCAGTTCGGGACTAGCGGGAGTAGGAGAGACCCAGTACTTC.

The chain is built from TRBV10-3 and TRBJ2-5; maybe TRBD1 (5 bases). CDR1 is ENHRY and CDR2 is SYGVKD in the germline V gene. Trimming shortened V by 0 bases and J by 0 bases, and 11 bases separated the two germline ends. The CDR3 is 16 amino acids. The CDR3 here is CAISESRQSYQETQYF. The CDR3 region has the DNA TGTGCCATCAGTGAGTCGCGACAGTCCTACCAAGAGACCCAGTACTTC.

The rearrangement links TRBV25-1 to TRBJ2-7; D may be TRBD1 (5 bases). Germline loops: CDR1 MGHDK, CDR2 SYGVNS. V lost 3 bases and J 4 bases, leaving 10 bases between the germline ends. CDR3 length: 13 amino acids. The CDR3 loop reads CASSDPSGYEQYF. DNA for the CDR3: TGTGCCAGCAGTGACCCCTCAGGGTACGAGCAGTACTTC.

The chain uses TRBV19 and TRBJ2-5; TRBD1 is a possible D gene (6 bases). There are 14 residues in the CDR3. CDR1 is LNHDA and CDR2 is SQIVND in the germline V gene (reference sequence). Trimming took 3 bases from V and 5 from J, leaving 13 bases between them. DNA for the CDR3: TGTGCCAGTAGTATGCGGACAGTCTTTGAGACCCAGTACTTC. Translation: CASSMRTVFETQYF. The full variable domain, its missing parts supplied by reference TRBV19 and TRBJ2-5, is DGGITQSPKYLFRKEGQNVTLSCEQNLNHDAMYWYRQDPGQGLRLIYYSQIVNDFQKGDIAEGYSVSREKKESFPLTVTSAQKNPTAFYLCASSMRTVFETQYFGPGTRLLVL.